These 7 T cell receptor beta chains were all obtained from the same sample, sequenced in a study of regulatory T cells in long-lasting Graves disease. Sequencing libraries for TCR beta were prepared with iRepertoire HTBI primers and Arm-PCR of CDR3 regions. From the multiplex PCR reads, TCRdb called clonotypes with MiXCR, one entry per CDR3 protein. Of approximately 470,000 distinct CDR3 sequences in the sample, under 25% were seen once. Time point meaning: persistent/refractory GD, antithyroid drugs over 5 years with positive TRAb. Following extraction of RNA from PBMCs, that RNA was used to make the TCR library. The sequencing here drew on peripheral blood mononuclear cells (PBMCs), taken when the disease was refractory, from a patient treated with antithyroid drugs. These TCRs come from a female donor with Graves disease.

In DNA, the CDR3 is TGCGCCAGCAGCCACCCCGGAGGCGGACTTAACACCGGGGAGCTGTTTTTT. Protein sequence: CASSHPGGGLNTGELFF. The V gene is TRBV4-1, the J gene TRBJ2-2; D may be TRBD2 (5 bases). Germline CDR1 is MGHRA and CDR2 is YSYEKL. CDR3 length equals 17 residues. The V and J ends lost 3 bases and 2 bases respectively, with 16 bases between them.

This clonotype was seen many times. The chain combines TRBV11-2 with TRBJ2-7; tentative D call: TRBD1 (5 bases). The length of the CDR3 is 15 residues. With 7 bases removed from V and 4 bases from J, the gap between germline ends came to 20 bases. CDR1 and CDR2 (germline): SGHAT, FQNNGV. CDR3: CASNSDVQGIYEQYF. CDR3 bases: TGTGCCAGCAACTCTGATGTGCAGGGCATATACGAGCAGTACTTC. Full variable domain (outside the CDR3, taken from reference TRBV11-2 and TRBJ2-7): EAGVAQSPRYKIIEKRQSVAFWCNPISGHATLYWYQQILGQGPKLLIQFQNNGVVDDSQLPKDRFSAERLKGVDSTLKIQPAKLEDSAVYLCASNSDVQGIYEQYFGPGTRLTVT.

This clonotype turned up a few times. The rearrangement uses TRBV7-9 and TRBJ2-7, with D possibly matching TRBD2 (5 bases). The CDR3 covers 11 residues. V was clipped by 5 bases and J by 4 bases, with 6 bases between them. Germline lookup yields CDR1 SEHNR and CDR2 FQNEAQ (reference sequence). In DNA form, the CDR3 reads TGTGCCAGCAGCCGGGAATACGAGCAGTACTTC. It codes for CASSREYEQYF. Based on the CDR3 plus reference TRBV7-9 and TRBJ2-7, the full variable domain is DTGVSQNPRHKITKRGQNVTFRCDPISEHNRLYWYRQTLGQGPEFLTYFQNEAQLEKSRLLSDRFSAERPKGSFSTLEIQRTEQGDSAMYLCASSREYEQYFGPGTRLTVT.

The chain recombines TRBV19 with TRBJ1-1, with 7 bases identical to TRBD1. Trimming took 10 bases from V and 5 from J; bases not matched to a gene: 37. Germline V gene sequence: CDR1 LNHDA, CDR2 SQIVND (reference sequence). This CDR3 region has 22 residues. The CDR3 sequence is CAIPYTRRGGSSNRGLRTEAFF. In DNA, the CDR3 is TGTGCCATTCCATACACCCGCCGGGGAGGAAGTTCGAACAGGGGTTTGAGGACTGAAGCTTTCTTT.

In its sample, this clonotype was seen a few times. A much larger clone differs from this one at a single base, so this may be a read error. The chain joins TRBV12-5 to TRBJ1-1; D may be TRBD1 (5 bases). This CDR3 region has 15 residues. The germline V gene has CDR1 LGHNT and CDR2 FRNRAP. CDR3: CAGGNPQGVGTEAFF. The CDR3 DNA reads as TGTGCTGGTGGTAATCCTCAGGGTGTGGGCACTGAAGCTTTCTTT.

This chain's CDR3 is CAWNPATGYGNTIYF. CDR3 DNA sequence: TGTGCCTGGAATCCCGCGACAGGGTACGGAAACACCATATATTTT. The chain carries TRBV30 and TRBJ1-3; 7 bases are shared with TRBD1. Unmatched junction bases numbered 10, after V lost 4 bases and J lost 4 bases. CDR3 length: 15 amino acids. Germline V lookup: CDR1 GTSNPN, CDR2 SVGIG (reference sequence).

The CDR3 region has the DNA TGTGCCAGCAGTTATACCTCAGGGAATCAGCCCCAGCATTTT. Protein product: CASSYTSGNQPQHF. The V gene is TRBV6-5, the J gene TRBJ1-5; maybe TRBD1 (5 bases). Germline CDR1 and CDR2: MNHEY and SVGAGI. The ends were cut back, 3 bases at V and 4 bases at J, with 10 bases in the middle. The length of the CDR3 is 14 residues.